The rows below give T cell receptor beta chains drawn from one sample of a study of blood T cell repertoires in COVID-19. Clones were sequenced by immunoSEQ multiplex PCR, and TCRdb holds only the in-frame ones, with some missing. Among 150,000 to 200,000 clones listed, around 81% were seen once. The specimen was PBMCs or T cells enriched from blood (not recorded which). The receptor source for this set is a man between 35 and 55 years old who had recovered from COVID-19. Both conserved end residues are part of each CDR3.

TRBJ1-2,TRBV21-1,CASSKLVRRRIKSLYAYTF
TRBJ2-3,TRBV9,CASSVGGRATDTQYF
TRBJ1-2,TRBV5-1,CASSLTRDRVPYTF
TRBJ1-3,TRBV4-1,CASSRAPGSGNTIYF
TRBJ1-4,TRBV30,CAWSSGGPEKLFF
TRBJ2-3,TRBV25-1,CASSEMEVRDTQYF
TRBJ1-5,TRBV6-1,CASSEVGQGDQPQHF
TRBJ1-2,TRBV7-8,CASSFRDSLNYGYTF
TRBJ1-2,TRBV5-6,CASSYDRDGIYGYTF
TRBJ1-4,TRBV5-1,CASRWQGKTNEKLFF
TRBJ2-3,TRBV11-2,CASSLARTSGGRDTQYF
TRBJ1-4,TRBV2,CASRDLGAGEKLFF
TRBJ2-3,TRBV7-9,CASSSRGGGTQYF
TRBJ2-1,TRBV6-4,CASSRFDRGDYNEQFF
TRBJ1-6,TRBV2,CASRDEGQGMYSPLHF
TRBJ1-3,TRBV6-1,CASSEAQGRMGNTIYF
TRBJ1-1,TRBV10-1,CASRPDPQAEAFF
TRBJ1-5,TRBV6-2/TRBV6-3,CASSYLRGPQHF
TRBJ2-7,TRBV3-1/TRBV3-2,CASSLEGGVPAYF
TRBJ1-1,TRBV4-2,CASSYQGADTEAFF
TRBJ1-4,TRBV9,CASSVAFTTNEKLFF
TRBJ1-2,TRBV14,CASSQEGAGDYGYTF
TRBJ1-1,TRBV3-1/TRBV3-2,CASSQGKRWGTGDTEAFF
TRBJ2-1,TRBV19,CASSWTRHEQFF
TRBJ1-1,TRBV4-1,CASSQSPQGDTEAFF
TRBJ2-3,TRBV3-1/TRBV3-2,CASSSIDTQYF
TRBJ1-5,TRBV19,CASSDISNQPQHF
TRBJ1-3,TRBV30,CASKLPGNTIYF